The clone carrying this T cell receptor (beta chain) was picked up many times. These data belong to a study of T cells in Graves' hyperthyroidism and ophthalmopathy. Whole-study context: Sampling of peripheral blood happened at initial diagnosis, prior to any treatment.

The germline V and J ends were trimmed by 6 bases and 5 bases, with 19 bases remaining between them. Germline V gene sequence: CDR1 MDHEN, CDR2 SYDVKM. The CDR3 length is 15 residues. Amplified TCR beta CDR3 regions came from RNA transcripts. The study used the HTBI primer set for a first-round RT-PCR of the TCR CDR3. TCRdb called the multiplex PCR reads again in MiXCR, with one record for every CDR3 protein. Here the sample spans around 350,000 distinct CDR3 sequences, roughly 14% being singletons. Sequencing input: blood. The chain combines TRBV28 with TRBJ1-1; D gene unclear. This receptor was obtained from a young woman with Graves' ophthalmopathy. CDR3 nucleotide sequence: TGTGCCAGCAGCTCCTCTGCTGGAACGAGAACTGAAGCTTTCTTT. Amino acids: CASSSSAGTRTEAFF. The complete variable domain, with remaining parts taken from reference TRBV28 and TRBJ1-1, reads DVKVTQSSRYLVKRTGEKVFLECVQDMDHENMFWYRQDPGLGLRLIYFSYDVKMKEKGDIPEGYSVSREKKERFSLILESASTNQTSMYLCASSSSAGTRTEAFFGQGTRLTVV.